The entry below gives a single T cell receptor (beta chain) sequence along with its context. What it recognizes is unknown. Trimming shortened V by 5 bases and J by 0 bases, and 15 bases separated the two germline ends. In germline, CDR1 is GTSNPN, CDR2 SVGIG (reference sequence). CDR3 length: 15 amino acids. The sample belongs to a study of cytomegalovirus exposure and HLA in healthy donors. Donors had nominal health at sampling but likely had unrecorded immune exposures. Primers included in the PCR were 60 Vbeta and 13 Jbeta primers. Method: immunoSEQ multiplex PCR; TCRdb's copy keeps in-frame clones and lacks some. The data contain 130,000 to 150,000 clones, approximately 77% of them singletons. Regarding the study as a whole: Later analysis revealed greater clonal expansion in HLA-associated TCR beta chains than in equally common others. Productive rates of about 87% or about 30% were seen for most TCR beta V segments in an earlier analysis. Investigators reported 150 to 200 TCR beta chains as tied to cytomegalovirus.

The clonotype comes from a woman in her 50s in good health and CMV-seronegative. V and J are TRBV30 and TRBJ2-3; D is possibly TRBD1 (6 bases). The sample consisted of PBMCs. CDR3: CAWARDRSSTDTQYF. CDR3 bases: TGTGCCTGGGCCAGAGACAGGTCTAGCACAGATACGCAGTATTTT.